The sample holds a few counts of the clone carrying this TCR beta chain. Both 60 Vbeta primers and 13 Jbeta primers went into the PCR. Using immunoSEQ multiplex PCR, the repertoire was profiled, and TCRdb retains in-frame clones only, with some absent. Here the sample spans 150,000 to 200,000 clones, roughly 74% being singletons. This specimen belongs to a study of cytomegalovirus exposure and HLA in healthy donors. The V gene lost 4 bases and the J gene lost 4 bases, with 13 bases spanning the gap. CDR3 size: 14 residues. Germline loops: CDR1 SEHNR, CDR2 FQNEAQ (reference sequence). This sequence originates from a woman in her twenties or thirties in good health and CMV-seropositive. The chain couples TRBV7-9 to TRBJ1-2; D uncertain. The source material was PBMCs. This CDR3 reads CASSSRETAYGYTF. CDR3 coding DNA: TGTGCCAGCAGCTCCCGCGAAACAGCCTATGGCTACACCTTC. Supplemented by reference TRBV7-9 and TRBJ1-2, the full variable domain reads DTGVSQNPRHKITKRGQNVTFRCDPISEHNRLYWYRQTLGQGPEFLTYFQNEAQLEKSRLLSDRFSAERPKGSFSTLEIQRTEQGDSAMYLCASSSRETAYGYTFGSGTRLTVV.